The 30 T cell receptor beta chains in this list originate from one sample, sequenced in a study of T cells in Graves' hyperthyroidism and ophthalmopathy. TCR beta CDR3 sequences were amplified from RNA transcripts. With the HTBI primer set, the TCR CDR3 went through a first round of RT-PCR. Each CDR3 protein is one row after TCRdb ran MiXCR on the multiplex PCR reads. The sample has approximately 410,000 distinct CDR3 sequences, around 15% seen once. Sequencing used blood. These receptors all stem from a man aged 18 to 30 with Graves' ophthalmopathy.

The chain carries TRBV24-1 and TRBJ2-5; 7 bases are a match to TRBD1. From germline, CDR1 is KGHDR and CDR2 SFDVKD. The CDR3 runs to 13 residues. Trimming removed 6 bases from V and 4 bases from J; junction bases left unmatched: 4. CDR3 in amino acids: CATSKGAGETQYF. The CDR3 bases are TGTGCCACCAGTAAGGGGGCTGGAGAGACCCAGTACTTC.

Comment on this clonotype: With a much larger clone just one base away, this may be a read error. The chain combines TRBV7-8 with TRBJ2-7; 9 nucleotides match TRBD1. The CDR3 spans 15 residues. After removal of 6 bases from V and 5 bases from J, the junction contained 11 bases not matched to a gene. Per the germline V gene, CDR1 is SGHVS and CDR2 is FQNEAQ. CDR3 residues: CASRQAGDRAHEQYF. DNA of the CDR3: TGTGCCAGCAGACAAGCCGGGGACAGGGCCCACGAGCAGTACTTC.

In its sample, this clonotype was seen a few times. A much larger clone differs by one base, so this may be a read error. The chain joins TRBV11-2 to TRBJ2-7; 12 nucleotides agree with TRBD2. CDR3 size: 15 residues. The V gene's germline CDR1 is SGHAT and CDR2 FQNNGV. DNA of the CDR3: TGTGCCAGCAGCTCTCGACTAGCGGGGGTCTACGGGCAGTACTTC. It translates to CASSSRLAGVYGQYF.

This clonotype has a handful of counts. J is TRBJ2-7 and V is TRBV10-3, with a tentative D call TRBD2 (6 bases). The CDR3 consists of 14 residues. The V end was cut by 7 bases, the J end by 6 bases, with 19 bases between. CDR1 ENHRY and CDR2 SYGVKD come from the germline V gene. The CDR3 bases are TGTGCCATCACCCCGTACCGCGGGGTGGTCGAGCAGTACTTC. Its translation: CAITPYRGVVEQYF.

V gene TRBV19 combines with J gene TRBJ2-3; tentatively, D is TRBD1 (5 bases). Trimming removed 2 bases from V and 0 bases from J, with 12 bases in between. The CDR3 is 16 residues long. Germline CDR1 LNHDA, CDR2 SQIVND (reference sequence). The CDR3 region is CASSIWGSASTDTQYF. The CDR3 DNA sequence: TGTGCCAGTAGTATATGGGGCAGTGCTAGCACAGATACGCAGTATTTT.

This clonotype was seen more than once but under ten times. The V and J genes are TRBV6-2 or TRBV6-3 and TRBJ2-3; 9 positions match TRBD2. CDR3 length: 14 residues. The germline CDR1 and CDR2 sequences are MNHEY and SVGEGT. V lost 10 bases, J lost 4 bases, and 9 bases stayed unmatched. The CDR3 loop reads CAIKGLASSDTQYF. In nucleotides, the CDR3 is TGTGCCATTAAGGGACTAGCATCGTCAGATACGCAGTATTTT.

This clonotype was seen ten or more times. In nucleotides, the CDR3 is TGCGCCAGCAAAGGGATTCACACAGATACGCAGTATTTT. As protein: CASKGIHTDTQYF. The genes are TRBV5-1 and TRBJ2-3, with D unclear. CDR1 is SGHRS, CDR2 YFSETQ, per germline. CDR3 length: 13 amino acids. The V and J ends lost 6 bases and 2 bases respectively, with 10 bases between them.

The chain combines TRBV24-1 with TRBJ2-1; D uncertain. The CDR3 is 14 residues long. The V gene lost 4 bases and the J gene lost 3 bases, with 9 bases spanning the gap. The germline V gene has CDR1 KGHDR and CDR2 SFDVKD. CDR3 residues: CATSETVSYNEQFF. For the CDR3, the DNA is TGTGCCACCAGTGAAACGGTAAGCTACAATGAGCAGTTCTTC.

This clonotype was observed a handful of times. This sequence joins TRBV6-1 and TRBJ2-2, with unresolved D. The ends were cut back, 7 bases at V and 3 bases at J, with 6 bases in the middle. CDR1 and CDR2 (germline): MNHNS, SASEGT. The CDR3 totals 12 residues. The CDR3 is CASNLYTGELFF. The CDR3 nucleotides are TGTGCCAGCAACCTATACACCGGGGAGCTGTTTTTT.

This clonotype was counted many times. The chain uses TRBV20-1 and TRBJ2-2; TRBD2 is a possible D gene (5 bases). The germline CDR1 and CDR2 sequences are DFQATT and SNEGSKA (reference sequence). V was shortened by 2 bases and J by 5 bases, with 9 bases between the two germline ends. The CDR3 loop spans 13 amino acids. The CDR3 bases are TGCAGTGCTAGAATAGCGCCTACCGGGGAGCTGTTTTTT. It encodes CSARIAPTGELFF.

This clonotype was recorded many times. The rearrangement joins TRBV6-5 to TRBJ1-5; no reliable D call. Per the germline V gene, CDR1 is MNHEY and CDR2 is SVGAGI. The CDR3 has 16 residues. Trimming shortened V by 0 bases and J by 0 bases, and 9 bases separated the two germline ends. CDR3 in DNA: TGTGCCAGCAGTTACTCGGACGGGTATAGCAATCAGCCCCAGCATTTT. It specifies CASSYSDGYSNQPQHF.

This clonotype occurred many times. This chain joins TRBV12-3 or TRBV12-4 and TRBJ2-7; 10 bases fit TRBD2. This CDR3 spans 16 amino acids. J gave up 0 bases and V 5 bases, and 7 bases lay outside the gene matches. CDR3 nucleotides: TGTGCCAGCAGTCGAAGGACTAGCGGTAACTCCTACGAGCAGTACTTC. Its protein product is CASSRRTSGNSYEQYF.

In the case of this clonotype: This could be a read error, since a much larger clone is one nucleotide away. This chain connects TRBV6-1 to TRBJ1-1, with D hard to call. CDR3 size: 13 residues. Between the trimmed V and J ends, which lost 8 bases and 1 base, there was a span of 11 bases. CDR1 is MNHNS and CDR2 is SASEGT in the germline V gene. The CDR3 DNA reads TGTGCCAGCGGACGATTCGAGAACACTGAAGCTTTCTTT. Protein product: CASGRFENTEAFF.

This clonotype has ten or more counts. This sequence joins TRBV6-1 and TRBJ1-2; D not resolved. V was trimmed by 6 bases and J by 5 bases, leaving 16 bases between them. In germline, CDR1 is MNHNS, CDR2 SASEGT. The CDR3 contains 14 residues. This CDR3 is CASSKPPDGYGYTF. The CDR3 DNA reads TGTGCCAGCAGCAAGCCGCCGGACGGTTATGGCTACACCTTC.

This clonotype was counted many times. This sequence joins TRBV10-3 and TRBJ2-5, with 12 bases that match TRBD1. The germline V gene encodes CDR1 ENHRY and CDR2 SYGVKD. V was clipped by 2 bases and J by 1 base; unmatched bases: 8. The CDR3 spans 18 residues. In DNA, the CDR3 is TGTGCCATCAGTGAGCCGGGACAGGGGGCTAGCGGCCAAGAGACCCAGTACTTC. Its translation: CAISEPGQGASGQETQYF.

This clonotype has just a few counts. Just one base apart from a much larger clone, this may be a read error. The genes are TRBV20-1 and TRBJ2-7; possible D gene TRBD2, 5 bases. Germline V CDR1 and CDR2: DFQATT, SNEGSKA (reference sequence). The CDR3 covers 11 residues. CDR3 sequence (DNA): TGCGGTGCCAGAGGGTTCGGGTCGCAGTACTTC. It translates to CGARGFGSQYF.

This clonotype was seen ten or more times. The chain links TRBV20-1 to TRBJ2-7; 7 bases line up with TRBD2. V lost 0 bases and J lost 2; bases outside the gene matches: 7. CDR1 DFQATT and CDR2 SNEGSKA come from the germline V gene (reference sequence). This CDR3 region has 15 residues. The CDR3 coding sequence is TGCAGTGCTAGAGATCAGGGAGGGAGCCCCTACGAGCAGTACTTC. The encoded protein is CSARDQGGSPYEQYF.

V is TRBV15 and J is TRBJ1-1; no definite D call. Germline CDR1 reads LNHNV; CDR2 reads YYDKDF (reference sequence). The length of the CDR3 is 13 residues. V lost 2 bases, J lost 11 bases, and 15 bases lay in between. CDR3 nucleotide sequence: TGTGCCACCAGCAGAACTGGCCAGGCGCGGGCTTTCTTT. Its translation: CATSRTGQARAFF.

The genes are TRBV18 and TRBJ2-7, with 7 bases lining up with TRBD2. Germline CDR1 is KGHSH and CDR2 is LQKENI. The CDR3 is made up of 18 amino acids. J gave up 2 bases and V 3 bases, and 16 bases lay outside the gene matches. The chain's CDR3 is CASSPRERRAGTPYEQYF. The CDR3 DNA follows: TGTGCCAGCTCACCCCGGGAGCGAAGAGCGGGGACCCCCTACGAGCAGTACTTC.

The rearrangement uses TRBV28 and TRBJ2-1; 7 nucleotides agree with TRBD1. The length of the CDR3 is 15 residues. CDR1 is MDHEN, CDR2 SYDVKM, per germline. V trimming: 6 bases; J trimming: 1 base; junction bases outside the gene matches: 6. DNA for the CDR3: TGTGCCAGCAGCCGACAGGGAAAGTCCTACAATGAGCAGTTCTTC. Its translation: CASSRQGKSYNEQFF. Variable domain in full (rest from reference TRBV28 and TRBJ2-1): DVKVTQSSRYLVKRTGEKVFLECVQDMDHENMFWYRQDPGLGLRLIYFSYDVKMKEKGDIPEGYSVSREKKERFSLILESASTNQTSMYLCASSRQGKSYNEQFFGPGTRLTVL.

CDR3 nucleotide sequence: TGTGCCAGCAGTTACTCGAGAAACCGGGACGGAACCTACGAGCAGTACTTC. As protein: CASSYSRNRDGTYEQYF. This rearrangement joins TRBV6-5 to TRBJ2-7; perhaps D is TRBD1 or TRBD2 (5 bases each). The CDR3 has 17 amino acids. Germline-derived CDR1 and CDR2 are MNHEY and SVGAGI. The germline V and J ends were trimmed by 0 bases and 2 bases, with 17 bases remaining between them.

The chain is built from TRBV4-1 and TRBJ2-5; the match to TRBD2 covers 14 bases. This CDR3 is built from 16 residues. With 4 bases clipped from V and 7 bases from J, the junction kept 8 bases outside the gene matches. Germline V gene data show CDR1 as MGHRA and CDR2 as YSYEKL. CDR3 sequence (DNA): TGCGCCAGCAGCCTCGCGACTAGCGGGGGGGCCGGGACCCAGTACTTC. Amino acid sequence: CASSLATSGGAGTQYF.

This clonotype was observed many times. V gene TRBV7-9 combines with J gene TRBJ1-2; TRBD1 matches 9 bases. Germline V gives CDR1 SEHNR, CDR2 FQNEAQ (reference sequence). The CDR3 totals 16 residues. Unmatched junction bases numbered 9, after V lost 5 bases and J lost 2 bases. CDR3 coding DNA: TGTGCCAGCAGCCCCGTCGAGGACAGGGGCAACTATGGCTACACCTTC. Its translation: CASSPVEDRGNYGYTF.

This clonotype was counted many times. The chain is built from TRBV3-1 and TRBJ1-1, with 7 nucleotides matching TRBD1. Germline values: CDR1 LGHDT, CDR2 YNNKEL (reference sequence). Trimming took 1 base from V and 5 from J; bases not matched to a gene: 7. There are 15 residues in the CDR3. The CDR3 loop reads CASSQVANRGTEAFF. The DNA of the CDR3 is TGTGCCAGCAGCCAAGTGGCTAACAGGGGTACTGAAGCTTTCTTT.

This clonotype occurred a few times. This chain connects TRBV20-1 to TRBJ1-5, with D hard to call. Between the trimmed V and J ends, which lost 4 bases and 0 bases, there was a span of 13 bases. The CDR3 runs to 15 residues. Germline CDR1 is DFQATT and CDR2 is SNEGSKA (reference sequence). The CDR3 DNA is TGCAGTGCTACACACCCGTCCGATAGCAATCAGCCCCAGCATTTT. The encoded protein is CSATHPSDSNQPQHF.

This clonotype appeared many times. The rearrangement joins TRBV11-2 to TRBJ1-1; D may be TRBD1 (6 bases). The CDR3 covers 15 residues. CDR1 SGHAT and CDR2 FQNNGV come from the germline V gene. Trimming pared 0 bases from V and 4 bases from J, leaving 12 bases between. The CDR3 protein is CASSLEGQILTEAFF. Here the CDR3 DNA reads TGTGCCAGCAGCTTAGAAGGACAGATACTCACTGAAGCTTTCTTT.

This clonotype was seen repeatedly, ten times or more. The chain uses TRBV12-3 or TRBV12-4 and TRBJ2-7; unclear D gene. The CDR3 length is 13 residues. The V gene lost 5 bases and the J gene lost 6 bases, with 14 bases spanning the gap. The CDR3 sequence is CASSENSEAEQYF. The DNA of the CDR3 is TGTGCCAGCAGTGAGAACTCGGAAGCCGAGCAGTACTTC.

The chain carries TRBV6-1 and TRBJ2-3; weak D call: TRBD1 (6 bases). This CDR3 is built from 15 residues. Trimming left V 7 bases short and J 2 bases short, with 16 bases between. Germline CDR1 reads MNHNS; CDR2 reads SASEGT. CDR3 region: CASTRRGGSTDTQYF. CDR3 nucleotides: TGTGCCAGCACCCGGCGTGGGGGCTCCACAGATACGCAGTATTTT.

This clonotype has a count of ten or more. The V and J genes are TRBV5-1 and TRBJ1-6, with D hard to call. Germline CDR1 is SGHRS and CDR2 is YFSETQ. The CDR3 runs to 13 residues. With 0 bases removed from V and 10 bases from J, the gap between germline ends came to 8 bases. The CDR3 coding sequence is TGCGCCAGCAGCTTGGTGTTCGGCTCACCCCTCCACTTT. It encodes CASSLVFGSPLHF.

There are a few counts of this clonotype. The chain uses TRBV4-1 and TRBJ1-1; no reliable D call. CDR3 length equals 14 residues. CDR1 and CDR2 (germline): MGHRA, YSYEKL. V lost 0 bases, J lost 8 bases, and 13 bases lay in between. CDR3 loop: CASSQDQVAREAFF. In DNA, the CDR3 is TGCGCCAGCAGCCAAGATCAAGTGGCCAGAGAAGCTTTCTTT.